The following is a T cell receptor beta chain sequence with its context. CDR3 regions were amplified by Arm-PCR using iRepertoire HTBI primers to build TCR beta libraries. TCRdb re-analysed the multiplex PCR reads in MiXCR, keeping a single row per CDR3 protein. Here the sample spans some 500,000 distinct CDR3 sequences, 15% to 20% being singletons. Time point reported: newly diagnosed GD, antithyroid drugs for less than 3 months. From RNA extracted from PBMCs, the TCR library was made. Germline lookup yields CDR1 LNHDA and CDR2 SQIVND (reference sequence). The CDR3 runs 15 residues. Trimming removed 8 bases from V and 4 bases from J, with 20 bases in between. This sample is drawn from a study of regulatory T cells in long-lasting Graves disease. The data were also submitted as part of a second study, on T cells in Graves' hyperthyroidism and ophthalmopathy. That publication notes: Stable disease denoted Graves' hyperthyroidism without ophthalmopathy progression within 18 months.

The chain couples TRBV19 to TRBJ1-2, with D possibly matching TRBD1 (6 bases). Sequencing was performed on peripheral blood mononuclear cells (PBMCs), taken at new diagnosis, from a patient treated with antithyroid drugs. The clonotype comes from a woman aged 40-65 years with Graves disease. This CDR3 is CASPHRPGQCYGYTF. CDR3 nucleotide sequence: TGTGCCAGTCCACACAGACCAGGACAGTGCTATGGCTACACCTTC.